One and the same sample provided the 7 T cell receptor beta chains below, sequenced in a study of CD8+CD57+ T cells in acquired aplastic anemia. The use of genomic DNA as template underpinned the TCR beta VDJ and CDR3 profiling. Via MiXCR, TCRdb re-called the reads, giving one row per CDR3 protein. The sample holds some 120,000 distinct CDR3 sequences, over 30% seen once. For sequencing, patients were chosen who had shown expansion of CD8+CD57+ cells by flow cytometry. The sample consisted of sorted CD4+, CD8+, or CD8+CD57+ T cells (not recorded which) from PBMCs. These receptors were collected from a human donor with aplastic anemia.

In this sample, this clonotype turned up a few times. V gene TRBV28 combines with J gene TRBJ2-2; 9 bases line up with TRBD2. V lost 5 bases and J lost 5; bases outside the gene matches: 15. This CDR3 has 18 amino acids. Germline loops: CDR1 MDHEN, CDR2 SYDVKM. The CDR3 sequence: CASSPTPLVAGETGELFF. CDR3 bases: TGTGCCAGCAGTCCCACCCCCTTGGTAGCGGGGGAAACCGGGGAGCTGTTTTTT.

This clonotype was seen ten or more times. The CDR3 coding sequence is TGTGCCAGCAGCTTAGACCGACAGCCCAATGAAAAACTGTTTTTT. Protein sequence: CASSLDRQPNEKLFF. V usage is TRBV7-8 and J usage is TRBJ1-4; D is perhaps TRBD1 (5 bases). The CDR3 runs to 15 residues. The germline CDR1 and CDR2 sequences are SGHVS and FQNEAQ. The ends were cut back, 1 base at V and 5 bases at J, with 11 bases in the middle.

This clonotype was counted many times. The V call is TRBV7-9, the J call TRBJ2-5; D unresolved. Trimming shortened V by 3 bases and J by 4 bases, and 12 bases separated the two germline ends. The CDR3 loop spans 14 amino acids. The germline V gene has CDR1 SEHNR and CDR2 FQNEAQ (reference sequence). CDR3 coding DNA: TGTGCCAGCAGCTTGCTATCTCTGGGAGAGACCCAGTACTTC. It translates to CASSLLSLGETQYF.

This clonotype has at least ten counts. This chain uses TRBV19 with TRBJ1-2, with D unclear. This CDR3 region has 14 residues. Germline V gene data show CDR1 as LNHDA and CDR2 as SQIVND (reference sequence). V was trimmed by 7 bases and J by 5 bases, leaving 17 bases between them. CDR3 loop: CASKRGRALYGYTF. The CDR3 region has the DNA TGTGCCAGTAAGCGTGGGAGGGCACTATATGGCTACACCTTC.

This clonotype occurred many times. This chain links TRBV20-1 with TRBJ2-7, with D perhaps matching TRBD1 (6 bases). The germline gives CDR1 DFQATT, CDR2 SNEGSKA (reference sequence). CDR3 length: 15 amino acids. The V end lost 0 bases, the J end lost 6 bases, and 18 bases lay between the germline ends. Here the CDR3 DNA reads TGCAGTGCTAGAGATTTCGGGACATTCCGGGGCGAGCAGTACTTC. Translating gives CSARDFGTFRGEQYF.

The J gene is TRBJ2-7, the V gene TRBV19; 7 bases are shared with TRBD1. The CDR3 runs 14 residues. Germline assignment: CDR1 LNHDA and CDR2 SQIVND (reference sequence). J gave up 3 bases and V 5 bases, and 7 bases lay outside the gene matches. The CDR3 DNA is TGTGCCAGTAGTTTAGCGACAGGGTACTACGAGCAGTACTTC. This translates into CASSLATGYYEQYF.

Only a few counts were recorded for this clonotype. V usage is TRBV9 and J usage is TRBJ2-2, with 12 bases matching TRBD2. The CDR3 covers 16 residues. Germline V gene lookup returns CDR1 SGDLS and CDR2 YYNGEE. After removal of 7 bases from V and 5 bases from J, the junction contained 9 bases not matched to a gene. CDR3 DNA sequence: TGTGCCAGCGGGACCTCTAGCGGGGGGGTTACCGGGGAGCTGTTTTTT. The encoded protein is CASGTSSGGVTGELFF.